This T cell receptor (beta chain) stems from a study of blood T cells in healthy people across ages. Study background: About one barcoded beta molecule per two T cells was the capture yield of template switching. Regarding the study as a whole: As naive T cell percentage varied, TCR beta diversity correlated strongly with it.

With a J-beta primer mix and a sample-barcoded 5' primer, a second PCR ran roughly 6 to 11 cycles. Every sample produced at least 2.5 million CDR3-containing paired-end reads. TCRdb recomputed calls from the 5' RACE reads with MiXCR, one row per CDR3 protein. The table includes about 1.7 million distinct CDR3 sequences, 25% to 30% detected once. Germline V gives CDR1 DFQATT, CDR2 SNEGSKA (reference sequence). J was trimmed by 4 bases and V by 3 bases; bases with no gene match: 9. This CDR3 region has 14 residues. In the case of this clonotype: The antigen remains undetermined.

The sequenced material came from blood. This sequence joins TRBV20-1 and TRBJ2-7, with 7 bases lining up with TRBD1. This sequence originates from a woman in her twenties or thirties in good health. CDR3 DNA: TGCAGTGCTAGTCAGGGGGACCCGGGGTACGAGCAGTACTTC. Protein: CSASQGDPGYEQYF.